The rows below give T cell receptor beta chains drawn from one sample of a study of a mutant IDH1 vaccine in newly diagnosed glioma. Libraries were prepared by immunoSEQ multiplex PCR; TCRdb keeps only in-frame clonotypes and omits some of them. The repertoire includes fewer than 70,000 clones, 89% of them detected once, and 1.9% sits in the top ten. Which antigens these TCRs recognize remains unknown. The material was PBMCs, obtained from a glioma patient whose treatment included an IDH1 peptide vaccine. Source of these receptors: a middle-aged man with glioma. CDR3s include the opening cysteine and the closing phenylalanine or tryptophan. Fields, in order: J gene, V gene, CDR3 protein.

TRBJ2-5	TRBV29-1	CSVEDLRVAGGRETQYF
TRBJ2-1	TRBV5-4	CASSLMQVQNEQFF
TRBJ1-2	TRBV6-5	CATAGEAYGYTF
TRBJ2-3	TRBV5-8	CASSREYSSDTQYF
TRBJ1-1	TRBV5-1	CASGTGTLFPNTEAFF
TRBJ1-6	TRBV7-8	CASSLGLRTGFGNSPLHF
TRBJ1-1	TRBV7-8	CASSPRGSGVTEAFF
TRBJ1-1	TRBV5-6	CASSLLGWDDTEAFF
TRBJ1-5	TRBV18	CASSPSGQTSSNQPQHF
TRBJ1-5	TRBV9	CASSVGLGQPQHF